These T cell receptor beta chains were read from a single sample in a study of T cell repertoires in cytomegalovirus infection. TCRdb re-analysed the reads in MiXCR, keeping a single row per CDR3 protein. Here the sample spans some 680,000 distinct CDR3 sequences, 35% being singletons. The sequencing input was PBMCs. The receptors were sampled from a human donor in good health (CMV status not recorded). Some clones in this sample may be carry-over from other donors' samples. Both conserved end residues are part of each CDR3.

V	J	CDR3
TRBV10-3	TRBJ1-6	CAISRDRDSPLHF
TRBV4-2	TRBJ1-1	CASSHGTENTEAFF
TRBV20-1	TRBJ1-2	CSARTGGTLNDNGYTF
TRBV6-1	TRBJ2-5	CASSQNRGPQETQYF
TRBV7-9	TRBJ1-2	CASSLGDRAQGYTF
TRBV7-6	TRBJ1-5	CARSLDGSNQPQHF
TRBV7-9	TRBJ1-2	CASSLMGRGLANYGYTF
TRBV19	TRBJ2-3	CASSWTSENTDTQYF
TRBV4-1	TRBJ1-5	CASSQETQGPRRSQHF
TRBV28	TRBJ1-5	CASSTPGTGGQGNQPQHF
TRBV12-3/TRBV12-4	TRBJ2-1	CASSWMGPNSYNEQFF
TRBV10-3	TRBJ2-7	CAISGGGEDRNEQYF
TRBV24-1	TRBJ1-1	CATSGVYTEAFF
TRBV28	TRBJ1-5	CASSNRDRVNQPQHF
TRBV6-2/TRBV6-3	TRBJ2-6	CASSYSGQGASGANVLTF
TRBV10-3	TRBJ1-5	CAISEDRAVQPQHF
TRBV6-2/TRBV6-3	TRBJ1-3	CASSYSSSSVNTIYF
TRBV7-1	TRBJ1-1	CASSSSRQALNTEAFF
TRBV2	TRBJ1-2	CATDPRGVAYGYTF
TRBV2	TRBJ2-4	CASSAREGGGIQYF
TRBV2	TRBJ1-2	CASSEALPGRGYTF
TRBV15	TRBJ2-2	CATSRVDRNTGELFF
TRBV7-2	TRBJ2-7	CASSLMGQGVQYF
TRBV12-3/TRBV12-4	TRBJ1-1	CSSSVDRAGDAFF
TRBV19	TRBJ1-6	CASSTGDRVNSPLHF
TRBV27	TRBJ2-2	CASSFLTSGGQNTGELFF
TRBV12-3/TRBV12-4	TRBJ2-7	CASSRGIYEQYF
TRBV7-9	TRBJ1-2	CASSLETSYTF
TRBV7-2	TRBJ2-3	CASSFQRGGTDTQYF
TRBV12-3/TRBV12-4	TRBJ2-2	CASSFRVTTGELFF
TRBV6-2/TRBV6-3	TRBJ1-5	CASSYHLGQGTHQPQHF
TRBV6-1	TRBJ2-3	CASGTSGSYNTQYF
TRBV6-5	TRBJ1-2	CASSREGQGHNYGYTF
TRBV6-1	TRBJ2-5	CASSSLDSGRQETQYF
TRBV10-3	TRBJ1-1	CAISESTTEAFF
TRBV7-9	TRBJ2-4	CASSSGLAKNIQYF
TRBV7-2	TRBJ2-2	CASSYTGGTGELFF
TRBV5-6	TRBJ1-2	CASSLEGRRNYGYTF
TRBV19	TRBJ2-2	CASSIFAGIATGELFF
TRBV20-1	TRBJ2-1	CSADDRQAISSYNEQFF
TRBV7-2	TRBJ2-3	CASRNPSGSPQYF
TRBV19	TRBJ2-7	CASSIEGGPSYEQYF
TRBV6-1	TRBJ2-1	CASNLRAGGVSTSSYNEQFF
TRBV6-2/TRBV6-3	TRBJ1-1	CASSYSSAGPGAEAFF
TRBV6-6	TRBJ2-3	CASRTQSDTQYF
TRBV29-1	TRBJ1-5	CSALTDSNQPQHF
TRBV11-2	TRBJ2-5	CASSNDRQETQYF
TRBV13	TRBJ2-4	CASSRGTGDEGLAKNIQYF
TRBV27	TRBJ2-3	CASSLSSAAGDTQYF